The 21 T cell receptor beta chains given below trace back to one sample, sequenced in a study of blood T cell repertoires in COVID-19 (dated by TCRdb to 2019 to 2021). The protocol used for the library was the immunoSEQ multiplex PCR assay. TCRdb limited this immuneACCESS table to in-frame rearrangements with V and J called. A share of clones is missing; checked studies link under half to unresolved V genes, and the rest is unexplained. In this sample the table shows about 400,000 clones, 88% of which occur a single time. More than 2% of the sample is taken by the ten largest. The sequencing input was PBMCs or T cells enriched from blood (not recorded which). These receptors all come from a woman in her thirties or forties with acute COVID-19.

This rearrangement joins TRBV6-5 to TRBJ1-2, with a tentative D call TRBD1 (5 bases). Per germline, CDR1 MNHEY and CDR2 SVGAGI. With 5 bases removed from V and 8 bases from J, the gap between germline ends came to 12 bases. The CDR3 runs 12 residues. CDR3 protein: CASSRGTKGYTF. In DNA form, the CDR3 reads TGTGCCAGCAGTCGGGGGACGAAGGGCTACACCTTC.

This chain's CDR3 is CASSLNRASGSTDTQYF. The CDR3 DNA follows: TGTGCCAGCAGCTTAAACAGGGCTAGCGGGAGCACAGATACGCAGTATTTT. The chain uses TRBV7-9 and TRBJ2-3, with 8 positions matching TRBD2. Germline loops: CDR1 SEHNR, CDR2 FQNEAQ (reference sequence). V shed 2 bases, J shed 0 bases, and the junction held 7 bases outside the gene matches. The CDR3 runs 17 residues.

The chain joins TRBV6-5 to TRBJ2-3; the match to TRBD2 covers 8 bases. The CDR3 consists of 14 residues. Germline V CDR1 and CDR2: MNHEY, SVGAGI. Losses at the gene ends were 6 bases for V and 0 bases for J; bases not matched to a gene: 2. The CDR3 bases are TGTGCCAGCAGACTAGCGGTCAGCACAGATACGCAGTATTTT. Translating gives CASRLAVSTDTQYF.

V gene TRBV2 combines with J gene TRBJ2-3; TRBD1 might be the D (6 bases). CDR1 is SNHLY and CDR2 is FYNNEI in the germline V gene. V was clipped by 5 bases and J by 5 bases, with 20 bases between them. CDR3 size: 16 residues. The DNA for the CDR3 is TGTGCCAGCAGTCCATGGGGCGGACAGACCAAAGATACGCAGTATTTT. It is translated as CASSPWGGQTKDTQYF.

V and J are TRBV7-2 and TRBJ2-7, with 13 nucleotides matching TRBD2. The CDR3 covers 18 residues. Germline loops: CDR1 SGHTA, CDR2 FQGNSA. J gave up 2 bases and V 4 bases, and 11 bases lay outside the gene matches. DNA of the CDR3: TGTGCCAGCAGCTCTACGACTTACACTAGCGGGGGGGCCTACGAGCAGTACTTC. Encoded protein: CASSSTTYTSGGAYEQYF. Filled out from reference TRBV7-2 and TRBJ2-7, the complete variable domain reads GAGVSQSPSNKVTEKGKDVELRCDPISGHTALYWYRQSLGQGLEFLIYFQGNSAPDKSGLPSDRFSAERTGGSVSTLTIQRTQQEDSAVYLCASSSTTYTSGGAYEQYFGPGTRLTVT.

The chain couples TRBV7-9 to TRBJ2-5; TRBD2 agrees at 8 bases. The length of the CDR3 is 13 residues. Germline V gives CDR1 SEHNR, CDR2 FQNEAQ (reference sequence). J gave up 4 bases and V 5 bases, and 3 bases lay outside the gene matches. CDR3 amino acids: CASSPGGGETQYF. The CDR3 DNA reads as TGTGCCAGCAGCCCGGGGGGGGGAGAGACCCAGTACTTC.

This chain joins TRBV7-9 and TRBJ2-5, with 16 bases aligning to TRBD2. V lost 5 bases to trimming and J lost 6 bases; unmatched junction nucleotides: 15. The CDR3 runs 19 residues. The germline V gene has CDR1 SEHNR and CDR2 FQNEAQ (reference sequence). CDR3 sequence reads: CASSAQPGLAGGSVKTQYF. CDR3 nucleotides: TGTGCCAGCAGCGCCCAGCCGGGACTAGCGGGGGGGAGTGTGAAGACCCAGTACTTC.

This chain joins TRBV5-8 and TRBJ2-7, with D possibly matching TRBD2 (6 bases). The CDR3 covers 14 residues. The V end lost 0 bases, the J end lost 3 bases, and 10 bases lay between the germline ends. Germline assignment: CDR1 SGHTS and CDR2 YDEGEE. The CDR3 loop reads CASSLGGARYEQYF. CDR3 nucleotides: TGTGCCAGCAGCTTGGGCGGGGCCCGCTACGAGCAGTACTTC.

The chain is built from TRBV5-5 and TRBJ2-7; 8 nucleotides agree with TRBD2. J was trimmed by 4 bases and V by 0 bases; bases with no gene match: 6. Germline CDR1 and CDR2: SGHKS and YYEKEE (reference sequence). This CDR3 region has 15 residues. The CDR3 sequence is CASSLEGGGRYEQYF. The CDR3 DNA is TGTGCCAGCAGCTTGGAGGGCGGGGGGAGGTACGAGCAGTACTTC.

This rearrangement joins TRBV25-1 to TRBJ2-5; D is possibly TRBD2 (6 bases). The CDR3 extends over 15 amino acids. From germline, CDR1 is MGHDK and CDR2 SYGVNS. V lost 3 bases and J lost 4, with 15 bases in between. The CDR3, as DNA: TGTGCCAGCAGTGAGTTTGGAGGGGCTGGAGAGACCCAGTACTTC. Translating it yields CASSEFGGAGETQYF.

This chain connects TRBV4-1 to TRBJ1-2; TRBD1 matches at 9 bases. V was clipped by 0 bases and J by 7 bases; unmatched bases: 9. The CDR3 is 16 amino acids. CDR1 and CDR2 (germline): MGHRA, YSYEKL. CDR3 protein: CASSQDPGTGTGGYTF. For the CDR3, the DNA is TGCGCCAGCAGCCAAGACCCTGGGACAGGGACGGGTGGCTACACCTTC.

This clone was seen more than once but under ten times. The chain employs TRBV6-5 and TRBJ2-7, with 10 nucleotides matching TRBD2. J was trimmed by 3 bases and V by 5 bases; bases with no gene match: 7. This CDR3 is 15 amino acids long. The germline V gene has CDR1 MNHEY and CDR2 SVGAGI. CDR3 DNA: TGTGCCAGCAGTCGGCCTAGCGGGGGTATCTACGAGCAGTACTTC. Its translation is CASSRPSGGIYEQYF.

The genes are TRBV11-3 and TRBJ1-1; the D is unclear. Germline V gene lookup returns CDR1 SGHNT and CDR2 YENEEA. Deletions cut 5 bases from V and 0 bases from J, with 13 bases between. The CDR3 runs 15 residues. The CDR3 loop is CASSALKRVNTEAFF. Here the CDR3 DNA reads TGTGCCAGCAGCGCGTTAAAAAGAGTGAACACTGAAGCTTTCTTT. Together with reference TRBV11-3 and TRBJ1-1, the CDR3 gives the full variable domain: EAGVVQSPRYKIIEKKQPVAFWCNPISGHNTLYWYLQNLGQGPELLIRYENEEAVDDSQLPKDRFSAERLKGVDSTLKIQPAELGDSAVYLCASSALKRVNTEAFFGQGTRLTVV.

In this sample, this clone turned up a few times. The rearrangement joins TRBV9 to TRBJ1-2; TRBD1 matches at 7 bases. CDR3 length equals 15 residues. V lost 3 bases and J lost 4; bases outside the gene matches: 9. CDR1 is SGDLS and CDR2 is YYNGEE in the germline V gene. This CDR3 reads CASSGGTDGSYGYTF. In nucleotides, the CDR3 is TGTGCCAGCAGCGGCGGGACAGACGGTTCCTATGGCTACACCTTC.

This clone occurred a few times. The chain couples TRBV7-8 to TRBJ1-1; TRBD1 matches 9 bases. The V and J ends lost 1 base and 5 bases, in that order; junction bases with no gene match: 5. CDR3 length: 15 residues. The germline V gene encodes CDR1 SGHVS and CDR2 FQNEAQ. The CDR3 reads CASSLVNGQGTEAFF. The CDR3 nucleotides are TGTGCCAGCAGCTTAGTAAACGGACAGGGGACTGAAGCTTTCTTT.

The CDR3: CASSSRQGGSYGYTF. For the CDR3, the DNA is TGTGCCAGCAGCTCCCGACAGGGTGGGAGCTATGGCTACACCTTC. V usage is TRBV5-4 and J usage is TRBJ1-2, with 7 bases identical to TRBD1. CDR3 length: 15 amino acids. Germline-derived CDR1 and CDR2 are SGHNT and YYREEE (reference sequence). V trimming: 3 bases; J trimming: 4 bases; junction bases outside the gene matches: 9.

V gene TRBV3-1 (or the pseudogene TRBV3-2) combines with J gene TRBJ1-5; TRBD1 is a possible D gene (5 bases). Trimming cost V 1 base and J 0 bases, with 22 bases left between them. The CDR3 length is 20 residues. Germline CDR1 reads LGHDT; CDR2 reads YNNKEL (reference sequence). CDR3 sequence: CASSQVKVVGHSYSNQPQHF. For the CDR3, the DNA is TGTGCCAGCAGCCAAGTTAAGGTGGTCGGACACAGTTATAGCAATCAGCCCCAGCATTTT.

This chain joins TRBV10-3 and TRBJ2-2; possible D gene TRBD1, 5 bases. This CDR3 is 15 amino acids long. Deletions cut 0 bases from V and 3 bases from J, with 8 bases between. Germline V gene lookup returns CDR1 ENHRY and CDR2 SYGVKD. This CDR3 reads CAISESDSYTGELFF. DNA of the CDR3: TGTGCCATCAGTGAGTCCGACAGCTACACCGGGGAGCTGTTTTTT.

The rearrangement links TRBV27 to TRBJ1-1, with TRBD1 identical over 7 bases. V gave up 8 bases and J gave up 2 bases; unmatched junction bases: 8. Germline assignment: CDR1 MNHEY and CDR2 SMNVEV (reference sequence). This CDR3 is built from 14 residues. CDR3 in amino acids: CASFKRTGNTEAFF. The CDR3 nucleotides are TGTGCCAGCTTTAAGCGGACAGGAAACACTGAAGCTTTCTTT.

This chain's CDR3 is CSVQGQETQYF. The CDR3 region has the DNA TGCAGCGTTCAGGGCCAAGAGACCCAGTACTTC. V gene TRBV29-1 combines with J gene TRBJ2-5; D perhaps matches TRBD1 (5 bases). Trimming pared 5 bases from V and 1 base from J, leaving 5 bases between. From germline, CDR1 is SQVTM and CDR2 ANQGSEA. This CDR3 spans 11 amino acids.

This chain uses TRBV25-1 with TRBJ1-4; D might be TRBD1 (6 bases). Germline assignment: CDR1 MGHDK and CDR2 SYGVNS. The CDR3 extends over 15 amino acids. V lost 5 bases to trimming and J lost 4 bases, with 14 bases between them. The CDR3 spells CASSSTGNSNEKLFF. In DNA, the CDR3 is TGTGCCAGCAGTTCAACAGGGAATAGTAATGAAAAACTGTTTTTT.